The rows below give T cell receptor beta chains drawn from one sample of a study of vaccination and CD4 T cells after COVID-19. Using its own MiXCR run on the PCR reads, TCRdb lists one record per CDR3 protein. The table lists about 18,000 distinct CDR3 sequences, just over 60% of them singletons, with 1% to 1.3% in the top ten. The sequencing here drew on CD4+ T cells from blood, taken after SARS-CoV-2 vaccination. The receptors were gathered from a human donor who had recovered from COVID-19. Each CDR3 is given with its conserved first and last residue. Each record gives: clone size, J gene, D gene, V gene, CDR3 protein, CDR3 DNA. The D gene is left open where the match is weak. Expanded clones are given a class, and other clones once, few, many or no size at all.

- | TRBJ2-2 | - | TRBV30 | CAWSPGRELFF | TGTGCCTGGAGCCCGGGCAGGGAGCTGTTTTTT
- | TRBJ2-5 | TRBD1 | TRBV2 | CASSPGGMRETQYF | TGTGCCAGCAGCCCAGGGGGCATGCGAGAGACCCAGTACTTC
few | TRBJ2-7 | TRBD2 | TRBV20-1 | CSARTSGRIYEQYF | TGCAGTGCGAGGACTAGCGGGAGAATCTACGAGCAGTACTTC
- | TRBJ2-7 | - | TRBV23-1 | CASSQGPVRAHHEQYF | TGCGCCAGCAGTCAAGGGCCCGTAAGGGCGCACCACGAGCAGTACTTC
few | TRBJ1-2 | - | TRBV20-1 | CSGEDSGNPYGYTF | TGCAGTGGGGAGGACAGCGGAAACCCCTATGGCTACACCTTC
- | TRBJ2-5 | - | TRBV7-2 | CASKSRGRPETQYF | TGTGCCAGCAAGTCGAGAGGGCGCCCCGAGACCCAGTACTTC
few | TRBJ2-7 | TRBD2 | TRBV20-1 | CSVLAGVFEVDEQYF | TGCAGTGTGTTAGCGGGAGTGTTCGAGGTAGACGAGCAGTACTTC
- | TRBJ2-7 | - | TRBV15 | CATSRRQSSYEQYF | TGTGCCACCAGCAGGAGACAGAGCTCCTACGAGCAGTACTTC
- | TRBJ2-5 | - | TRBV28 | CASSRSPGGTETQYF | TGTGCCAGCAGTAGGAGCCCAGGGGGGACGGAGACCCAGTACTTC
few | TRBJ1-5 | - | TRBV6-1 | CASSHGGDNQPQHF | TGTGCCAGCAGTCACGGAGGGGACAATCAGCCCCAGCATTTT
- | TRBJ2-5 | - | TRBV7-9 | CASSLVSAQETQYF | TGTGCCAGCAGCTTAGTCTCAGCCCAAGAGACCCAGTACTTC
few | TRBJ2-5 | - | TRBV6-1 | CASTPSGQETQYF | TGTGCCAGCACCCCGTCGGGGCAAGAGACCCAGTACTTC
- | TRBJ2-6 | - | TRBV6-5 | CASSYGAAGANVLTF | TGTGCCAGCAGTTATGGGGCGGCTGGGGCCAACGTCCTGACTTTC
- | TRBJ2-1 | TRBD2 | TRBV6-2/TRBV6-3 | CASGTSGSNEQFF | TGTGCCAGTGGGACTAGCGGGAGCAATGAGCAGTTCTTC
- | TRBJ1-4 | - | TRBV27 | CASSQYYPGPTNEKLFF | TGTGCCAGCAGTCAATATTACCCGGGGCCAACTAATGAAAAACTGTTTTTT
- | TRBJ2-3 | TRBD2 | TRBV20-1 | CSASSGGGTDTQYF | TGCAGTGCTAGTTCGGGGGGAGGCACAGATACGCAGTATTTT
- | TRBJ1-6 | - | TRBV20-1 | CSAGEFTYNSPLHF | TGCAGTGCAGGGGAGTTCACCTATAATTCACCCCTCCACTTT
- | TRBJ1-6 | - | TRBV6-1 | CASSRTVYNSPLHF | TGTGCCAGCAGTCGGACAGTTTATAATTCACCCCTCCACTTT
- | TRBJ2-3 | TRBD2 | TRBV20-1 | CSARDGRESTDTQYF | TGCAGTGCTAGAGATGGGCGGGAGTCGACAGATACGCAGTATTTT
- | TRBJ2-5 | - | TRBV11-2 | CASSPGKSKRETQYF | TGTGCCAGCAGCCCCGGGAAAAGCAAGCGAGAGACCCAGTACTTC
few | TRBJ1-2 | - | TRBV27 | CASKDYYGYTF | TGTGCCAGCAAGGATTACTATGGCTACACCTTC
- | TRBJ2-7 | TRBD2 | TRBV5-1 | CASSLAQSGRDEQYF | TGCGCCAGCAGCTTGGCCCAGAGCGGGAGGGACGAGCAGTACTTC
- | TRBJ2-3 | - | TRBV5-4 | CASSLGWSTDTQYF | TGTGCCAGCAGCTTGGGGTGGAGCACAGATACGCAGTATTTT
- | TRBJ1-5 | TRBD1 | TRBV20-1 | CSARGIGGAGQPQHF | TGCAGTGCTAGAGGTATAGGGGGCGCGGGTCAGCCCCAGCATTTT
- | TRBJ2-1 | - | TRBV29-1 | CSSYEGNFYEQFF | TGCAGCTCATATGAGGGGAATTTCTATGAGCAGTTCTTC
- | TRBJ1-2 | - | TRBV30 | CAWTKDSYGYTF | TGTGCCTGGACCAAAGACAGCTATGGCTACACCTTC
- | TRBJ2-3 | - | TRBV20-1 | CSAPTLTDTQYF | TGCAGTGCCCCAACCCTCACAGATACGCAGTATTTT
- | TRBJ2-2 | TRBD1 | TRBV4-2 | CASSQSHDRGAGTGELFF | TGTGCCAGCAGCCAATCACACGACAGGGGGGCTGGCACCGGGGAGCTGTTTTTT
- | TRBJ2-3 | - | TRBV27 | CASSLILTDTQYF | TGTGCCAGCAGTTTAATACTCACAGATACGCAGTATTTT
few | TRBJ1-5 | - | TRBV12-3/TRBV12-4 | CASSPTGWGNQPQHF | TGTGCCAGCAGTCCTACGGGGTGGGGCAATCAGCCCCAGCATTTT
- | TRBJ1-2 | - | TRBV6-1 | CASSVEDGYTF | TGTGCCAGCAGTGTCGAGGATGGCTACACCTTC
- | TRBJ2-7 | TRBD1 | TRBV27 | CASSLGTGGLQSSYEQYF | TGTGCCAGCAGTTTAGGGACAGGGGGCCTCCAAAGCTCCTACGAGCAGTACTTC
- | TRBJ1-5 | - | TRBV6-5 | CASSSGAFNQPQHF | TGTGCCAGCAGTTCGGGAGCCTTCAATCAGCCCCAGCATTTT
few | TRBJ2-3 | - | TRBV15 | CATRIHGGGRGTQYF | TGTGCCACCCGCATTCATGGTGGGGGTAGAGGTACGCAGTATTTT
few | TRBJ2-7 | - | TRBV20-1 | CSASGSVYEQYF | TGCAGTGCTAGCGGGAGTGTCTACGAGCAGTACTTC
- | TRBJ1-1 | - | TRBV20-1 | CSARGGFLAGAFF | TGCAGTGCTAGAGGTGGGTTTTTAGCGGGAGCTTTCTTT
- | TRBJ1-5 | - | TRBV6-5 | CASSYDANQPQHF | TGTGCCAGCAGTTACGACGCAAATCAGCCCCAGCATTTT
- | TRBJ1-6 | - | TRBV27 | CASSSAWTRNSPLHF | TGTGCCAGCAGTTCGGCTTGGACGCGTAATTCACCCCTCCACTTT
- | TRBJ2-3 | - | TRBV7-2 | CASSLDIGDTQYF | TGTGCCAGCAGCTTAGATATCGGAGATACGCAGTATTTT
- | TRBJ2-3 | - | TRBV24-1 | CATSDPFGGRGSTDTQYF | TGTGCCACCAGTGACCCTTTCGGGGGGCGGGGGTCCACAGATACGCAGTATTTT
- | TRBJ2-3 | - | TRBV5-5 | CASSLGLSTDTQYF | TGTGCCAGCAGCTTGGGGTTGAGCACAGATACGCAGTATTTT
- | TRBJ2-1 | - | TRBV5-1 | CASSFSPRQVYNEQFF | TGCGCCAGCAGCTTCTCCCCACGGCAGGTCTACAATGAGCAGTTCTTC
few | TRBJ1-2 | - | TRBV6-1 | CASSGTRYGYTF | TGTGCCAGCAGCGGGACGAGATATGGCTACACCTTC
- | TRBJ2-3 | - | TRBV19 | CASSIGPGRTDTQYF | TGTGCCAGTAGTATCGGTCCCGGGCGCACAGATACGCAGTATTTT
- | TRBJ1-6 | TRBD1 | TRBV25-1 | CASSRDRGWNSPLHF | TGTGCCAGCAGTAGGGACAGGGGCTGGAATTCACCCCTCCACTTT
few | TRBJ2-7 | TRBD2 | TRBV11-1 | CASSSSRVAGDYEQYF | TGTGCCAGCAGCTCCTCCCGGGTAGCGGGAGACTACGAGCAGTACTTC
- | TRBJ2-5 | - | TRBV20-1 | CSASENQETQYF | TGCAGTGCTAGTGAGAACCAAGAGACCCAGTACTTC
- | TRBJ1-5 | - | TRBV20-1 | CSARDNGNQPQHF | TGCAGTGCTAGGGACAACGGCAATCAGCCCCAGCATTTT
- | TRBJ1-6 | - | TRBV7-2 | CASSLRKAQRDSPLHF | TGTGCCAGCAGCTTACGGAAGGCCCAAAGGGATTCACCCCTCCACTTT
- | TRBJ1-1 | - | TRBV12-3/TRBV12-4 | CASSLGGKAEAFF | TGTGCCAGCAGTTTAGGGGGGAAGGCTGAAGCTTTCTTT
- | TRBJ2-7 | TRBD1 | TRBV7-9 | CASSYRDRHHGQYF | TGTGCCAGCAGCTACCGGGACAGGCATCACGGGCAGTACTTC
- | TRBJ1-1 | TRBD1 | TRBV2 | CASGDRGPGTEAFF | TGTGCCAGCGGAGACAGGGGGCCTGGCACTGAAGCTTTCTTT
once | TRBJ1-5 | - | TRBV6-5 | CASSYSGDQPQHF | TGTGCCAGCAGTTACTCGGGGGATCAGCCCCAGCATTTT
few | TRBJ1-5 | TRBD1 | TRBV7-2 | CASSDRDRGLNQPQHF | TGTGCCAGCAGCGATAGAGACAGGGGTCTCAATCAGCCCCAGCATTTT
- | TRBJ2-1 | TRBD2 | TRBV24-1 | CATSDFAGASYNEQFF | TGTGCCACCAGTGATTTTGCGGGAGCTTCCTACAATGAGCAGTTCTTC
few | TRBJ2-7 | TRBD2 | TRBV19 | CASTSSERGSSYEQYF | TGTGCCAGTACCTCCTCAGAGCGCGGGAGCTCCTACGAGCAGTACTTC
- | TRBJ1-1 | - | TRBV28 | CASSLWGEAFF | TGTGCCAGCAGTTTATGGGGGGAAGCTTTCTTT
- | TRBJ2-1 | - | TRBV11-2 | CASSPIWDTSYNEQFF | TGTGCCAGCAGCCCGATTTGGGATACTTCCTACAATGAGCAGTTCTTC
- | TRBJ1-1 | TRBD1 | TRBV28 | CASRLTGRAEAFF | TGTGCCAGCAGACTGACAGGGCGGGCTGAAGCTTTCTTT